These 4 T cell receptor beta chains were sequenced from one sample in a study of cytotoxic CD8 clonotypes in ibrutinib-treated CLL. TCRdb keeps only in-frame clones here, not all; method: immunoSEQ multiplex PCR. The table includes hundreds of thousands of clones, 70% detected once. This specimen consisted of PBMCs, obtained after 24 months of ibrutinib treatment. The receptors here all came from a human donor with chronic lymphocytic leukemia.

In its sample, this clone was seen once. The chain joins TRBV5-1 to TRBJ2-7, with TRBD1 matching 7 bases. V lost 4 bases and J lost 7; bases outside the gene matches: 14. The CDR3 is 15 amino acids. Germline CDR1 and CDR2: SGHRS and YFSETQ. CDR3 residues: CASSGKTGSPGEQYF. In DNA form, the CDR3 reads TGCGCCAGCAGCGGAAAGACAGGGTCACCAGGGGAGCAGTACTTC.

This chain connects TRBV11-1 to TRBJ2-7; D remains ambiguous. The length of the CDR3 is 13 residues. Trimming pared 1 base from V and 3 bases from J, leaving 7 bases between. The V gene's germline CDR1 is SGHAT and CDR2 FQDESV (reference sequence). The CDR3 nucleotides are TGTGCCAGCAGCTTAGGCGGCGGCTACGAGCAGTACTTC. This encodes CASSLGGGYEQYF.

This clone was counted a few times. The chain is built from TRBV7-3 and TRBJ2-3; D may be TRBD2 (6 bases). Trimming stripped 5 bases from V and 0 bases from J, with 18 bases between. In germline, CDR1 is SGHTA, CDR2 FQGTGA. This CDR3 contains 17 residues. The CDR3 sequence: CASSRRLGGASTDTQYF. In DNA form, the CDR3 reads TGTGCCAGCAGCCGAAGGTTGGGCGGGGCTAGCACAGATACGCAGTATTTT.

The J gene is TRBJ2-5, the V gene TRBV30, with a weak D call TRBD1 (6 bases). Trimming pared 2 bases from V and 5 bases from J, leaving 12 bases between. Germline CDR1 is GTSNPN and CDR2 is SVGIG (reference sequence). This CDR3 has 13 amino acids. The CDR3 protein is CAWSLTGWETQYF. The CDR3 coding sequence is TGTGCCTGGAGTCTGACAGGATGGGAGACCCAGTACTTC.